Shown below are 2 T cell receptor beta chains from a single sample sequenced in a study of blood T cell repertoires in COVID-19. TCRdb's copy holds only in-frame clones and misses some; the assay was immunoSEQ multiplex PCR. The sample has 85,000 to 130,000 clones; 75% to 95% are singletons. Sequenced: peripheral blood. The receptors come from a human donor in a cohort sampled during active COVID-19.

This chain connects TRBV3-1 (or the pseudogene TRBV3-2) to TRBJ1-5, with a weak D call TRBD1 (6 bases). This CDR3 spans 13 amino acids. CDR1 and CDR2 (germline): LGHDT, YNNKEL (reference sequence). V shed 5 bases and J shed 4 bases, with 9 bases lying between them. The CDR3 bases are TGTGCCAGCAGCAGGACAGAAAATCAGCCCCAGCATTTT. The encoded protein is CASSRTENQPQHF.

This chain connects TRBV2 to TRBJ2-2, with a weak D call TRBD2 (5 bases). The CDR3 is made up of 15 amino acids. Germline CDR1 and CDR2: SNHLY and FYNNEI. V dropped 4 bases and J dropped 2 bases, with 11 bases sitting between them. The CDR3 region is CASSAQRINTGELFF. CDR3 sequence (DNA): TGTGCCAGCAGTGCTCAGCGGATCAACACCGGGGAGCTGTTTTTT.